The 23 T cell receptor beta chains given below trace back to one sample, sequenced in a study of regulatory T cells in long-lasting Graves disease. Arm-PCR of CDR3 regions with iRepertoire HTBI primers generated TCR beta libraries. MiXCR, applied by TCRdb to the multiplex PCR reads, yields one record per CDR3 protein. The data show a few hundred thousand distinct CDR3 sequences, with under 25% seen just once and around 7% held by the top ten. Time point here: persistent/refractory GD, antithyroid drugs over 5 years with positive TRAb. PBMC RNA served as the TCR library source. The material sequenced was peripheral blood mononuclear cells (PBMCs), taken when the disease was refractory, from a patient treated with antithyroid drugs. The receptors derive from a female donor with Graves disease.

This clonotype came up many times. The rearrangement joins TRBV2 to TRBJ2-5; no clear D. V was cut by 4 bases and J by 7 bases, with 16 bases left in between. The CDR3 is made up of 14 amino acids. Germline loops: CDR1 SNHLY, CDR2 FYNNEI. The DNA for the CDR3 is TGTGCCAGCAGTGGACGGACCGCAGGTTTGACCCAGTACTTC. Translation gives CASSGRTAGLTQYF.

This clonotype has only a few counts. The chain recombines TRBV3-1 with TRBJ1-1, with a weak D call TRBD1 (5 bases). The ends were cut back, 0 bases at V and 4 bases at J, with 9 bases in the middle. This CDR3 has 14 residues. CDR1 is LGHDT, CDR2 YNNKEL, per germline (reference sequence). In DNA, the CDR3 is TGTGCCAGCAGCCAAGATTCCGGGGGCACTGAAGCTTTCTTT. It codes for CASSQDSGGTEAFF.

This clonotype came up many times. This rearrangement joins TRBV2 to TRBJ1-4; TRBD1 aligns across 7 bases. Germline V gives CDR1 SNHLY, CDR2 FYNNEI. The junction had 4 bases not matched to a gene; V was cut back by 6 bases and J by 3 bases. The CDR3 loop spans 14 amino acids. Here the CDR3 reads CASRPGQSNEKLFF. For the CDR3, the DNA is TGTGCCAGCAGACCGGGACAGTCTAATGAAAAACTGTTTTTT.

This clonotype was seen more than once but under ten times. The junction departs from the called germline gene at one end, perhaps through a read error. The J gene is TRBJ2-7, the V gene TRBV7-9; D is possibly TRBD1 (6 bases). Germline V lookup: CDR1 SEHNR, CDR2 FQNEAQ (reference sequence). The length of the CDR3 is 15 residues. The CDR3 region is CASSFEETGAYGQYF. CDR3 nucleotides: TGTGCCAGCAGCTTTGAAGAGACAGGAGCCTACGGGCAGTACTTC.

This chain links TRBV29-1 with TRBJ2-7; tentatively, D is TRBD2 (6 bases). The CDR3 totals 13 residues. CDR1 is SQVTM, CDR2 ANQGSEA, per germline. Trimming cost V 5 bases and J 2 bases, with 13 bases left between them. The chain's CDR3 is CSVLGGRTYEQYF. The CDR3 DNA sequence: TGCAGCGTTTTGGGTGGGAGGACCTACGAGCAGTACTTC.

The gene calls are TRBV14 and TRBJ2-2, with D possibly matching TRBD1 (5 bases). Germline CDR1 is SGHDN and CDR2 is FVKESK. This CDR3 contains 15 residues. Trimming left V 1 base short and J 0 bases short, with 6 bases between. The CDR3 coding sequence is TGTGCCAGCAGCCAAGGGACATCGAACACCGGGGAGCTGTTTTTT. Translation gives CASSQGTSNTGELFF.

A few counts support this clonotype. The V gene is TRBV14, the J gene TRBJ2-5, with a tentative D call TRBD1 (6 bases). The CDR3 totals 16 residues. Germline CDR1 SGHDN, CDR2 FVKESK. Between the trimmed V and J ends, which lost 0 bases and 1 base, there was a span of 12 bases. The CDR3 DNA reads TGTGCCAGCAGCCAAGATTTTGGGGGCAGCCAAGAGACCCAGTACTTC. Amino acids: CASSQDFGGSQETQYF.

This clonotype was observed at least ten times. The DNA for the CDR3 is TGTGCCAGCAGCCCGGACAGGAGCTCCTACGAGCAGTACTTC. Amino acids: CASSPDRSSYEQYF. The chain couples TRBV28 to TRBJ2-7, with 7 bases identical to TRBD1. With V trimmed by 6 bases and J by 0 bases, 5 bases remained unmatched. The CDR3 is 14 amino acids. Germline CDR1 reads MDHEN; CDR2 reads SYDVKM.

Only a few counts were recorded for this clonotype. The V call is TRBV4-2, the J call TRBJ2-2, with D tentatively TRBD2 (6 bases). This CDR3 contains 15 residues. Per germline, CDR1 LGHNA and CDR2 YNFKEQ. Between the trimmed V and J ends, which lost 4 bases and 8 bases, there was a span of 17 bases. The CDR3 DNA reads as TGTGCCAGCAGCCTATTAGGGACTGCGCTGGGGGAGCTGTTTTTT. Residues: CASSLLGTALGELFF.

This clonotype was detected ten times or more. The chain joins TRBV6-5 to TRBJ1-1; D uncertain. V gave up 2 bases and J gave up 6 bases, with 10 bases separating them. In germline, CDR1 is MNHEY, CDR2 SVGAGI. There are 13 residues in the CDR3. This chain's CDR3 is CASSYGSRAEAFF. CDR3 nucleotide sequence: TGTGCCAGCAGTTACGGGAGTCGGGCTGAAGCTTTCTTT.

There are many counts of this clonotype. CDR3 loop: CASSPGTGVQPQHF. The DNA for the CDR3 is TGTGCCAGCAGCCCCGGGACAGGGGTTCAGCCCCAGCATTTT. V gene TRBV28 combines with J gene TRBJ1-5; 10 positions agree with TRBD1. This CDR3 comprises 14 residues. The V gene end was trimmed by 6 bases and the J gene end by 6 bases; junction bases not matched to a gene: 5. The germline gives CDR1 MDHEN, CDR2 SYDVKM.

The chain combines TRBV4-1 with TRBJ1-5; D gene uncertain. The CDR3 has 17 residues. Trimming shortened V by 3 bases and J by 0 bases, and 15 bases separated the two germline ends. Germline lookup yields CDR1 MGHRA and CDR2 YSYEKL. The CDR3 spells CASSHESRFPSNQPQHF. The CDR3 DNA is TGCGCCAGCAGCCATGAAAGCAGGTTCCCTAGCAATCAGCCCCAGCATTTT.

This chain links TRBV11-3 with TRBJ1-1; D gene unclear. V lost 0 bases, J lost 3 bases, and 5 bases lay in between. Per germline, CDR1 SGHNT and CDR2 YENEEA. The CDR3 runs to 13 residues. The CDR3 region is CASSLDLDTEAFF. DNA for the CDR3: TGTGCCAGCAGCTTAGATCTGGACACTGAAGCTTTCTTT. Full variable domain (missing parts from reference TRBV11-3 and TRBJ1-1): EAGVVQSPRYKIIEKKQPVAFWCNPISGHNTLYWYLQNLGQGPELLIRYENEEAVDDSQLPKDRFSAERLKGVDSTLKIQPAELGDSAVYLCASSLDLDTEAFFGQGTRLTVV.

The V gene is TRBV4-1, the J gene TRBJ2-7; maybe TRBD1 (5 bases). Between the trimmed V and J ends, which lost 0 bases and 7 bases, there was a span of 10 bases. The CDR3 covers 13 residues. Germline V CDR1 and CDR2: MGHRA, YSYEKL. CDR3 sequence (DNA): TGCGCCAGCAGCCAAGATCATCGGACAGAGCAGTACTTC. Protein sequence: CASSQDHRTEQYF.

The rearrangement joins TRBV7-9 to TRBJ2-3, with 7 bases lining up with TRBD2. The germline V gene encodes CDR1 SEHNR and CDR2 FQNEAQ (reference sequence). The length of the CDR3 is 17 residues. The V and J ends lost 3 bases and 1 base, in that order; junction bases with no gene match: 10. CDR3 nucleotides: TGTGCCAGCAGCTTGTCCGCGGGAGTAAGGGGCACAGATACGCAGTATTTT. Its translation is CASSLSAGVRGTDTQYF.

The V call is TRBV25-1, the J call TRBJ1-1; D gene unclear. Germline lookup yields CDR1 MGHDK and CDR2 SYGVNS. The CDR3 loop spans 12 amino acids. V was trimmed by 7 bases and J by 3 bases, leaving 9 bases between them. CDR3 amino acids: CASNGRDTEAFF. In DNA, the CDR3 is TGTGCCAGCAACGGTAGGGACACTGAAGCTTTCTTT.

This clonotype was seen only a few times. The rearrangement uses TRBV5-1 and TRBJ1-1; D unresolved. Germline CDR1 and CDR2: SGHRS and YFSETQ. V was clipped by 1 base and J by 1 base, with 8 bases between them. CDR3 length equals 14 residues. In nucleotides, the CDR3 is TGCGCCAGCAGCTTGAATGCCGCGAACACTGAAGCTTTCTTT. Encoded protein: CASSLNAANTEAFF. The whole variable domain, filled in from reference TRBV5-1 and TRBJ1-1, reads KAGVTQTPRYLIKTRGQQVTLSCSPISGHRSVSWYQQTPGQGLQFLFEYFSETQRNKGNFPGRFSGRQFSNSRSEMNVSTLELGDSALYLCASSLNAANTEAFFGQGTRLTVV.

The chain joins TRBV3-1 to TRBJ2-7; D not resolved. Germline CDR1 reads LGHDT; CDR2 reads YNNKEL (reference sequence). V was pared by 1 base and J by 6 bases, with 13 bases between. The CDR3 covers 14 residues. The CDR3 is CASSQVATESEQYF. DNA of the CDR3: TGTGCCAGCAGCCAAGTTGCCACCGAGAGCGAGCAGTACTTC.

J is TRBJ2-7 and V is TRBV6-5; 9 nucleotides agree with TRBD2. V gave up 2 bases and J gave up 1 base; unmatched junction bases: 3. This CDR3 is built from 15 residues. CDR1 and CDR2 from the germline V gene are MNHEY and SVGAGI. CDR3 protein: CASSYVAGASYEQYF. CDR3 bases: TGTGCCAGCAGTTACGTAGCGGGAGCTTCCTACGAGCAGTACTTC.

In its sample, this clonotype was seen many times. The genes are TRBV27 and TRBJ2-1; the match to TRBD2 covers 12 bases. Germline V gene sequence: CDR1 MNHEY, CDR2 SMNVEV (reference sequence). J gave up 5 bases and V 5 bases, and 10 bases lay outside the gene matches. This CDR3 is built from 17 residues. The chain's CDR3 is CASSPTLGTSGHNEQFF. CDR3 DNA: TGTGCCAGCAGTCCTACTCTCGGGACTAGCGGGCACAATGAGCAGTTCTTC.

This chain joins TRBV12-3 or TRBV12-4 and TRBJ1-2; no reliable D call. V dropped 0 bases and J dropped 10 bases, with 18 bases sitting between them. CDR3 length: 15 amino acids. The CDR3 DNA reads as TGTGCCAGCAGTTTAGCTCAGTTCACGCCTGGGGACTACACCTTC. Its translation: CASSLAQFTPGDYTF.

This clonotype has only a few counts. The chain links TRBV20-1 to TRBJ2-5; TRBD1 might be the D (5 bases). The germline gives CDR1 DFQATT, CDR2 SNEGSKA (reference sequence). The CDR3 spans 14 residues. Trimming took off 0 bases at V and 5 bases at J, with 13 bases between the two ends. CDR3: CSAREAPAGETQYF. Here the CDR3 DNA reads TGCAGTGCTAGAGAGGCCCCGGCAGGGGAGACCCAGTACTTC.

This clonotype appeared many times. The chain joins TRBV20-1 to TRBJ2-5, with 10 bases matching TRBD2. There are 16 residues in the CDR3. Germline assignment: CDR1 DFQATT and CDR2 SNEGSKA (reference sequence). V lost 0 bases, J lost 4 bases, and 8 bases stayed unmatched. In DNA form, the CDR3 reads TGCAGTGCTAGAGATCGTCAGCGGGGGGGCGGAGAGACCCAGTACTTC. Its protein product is CSARDRQRGGGETQYF.